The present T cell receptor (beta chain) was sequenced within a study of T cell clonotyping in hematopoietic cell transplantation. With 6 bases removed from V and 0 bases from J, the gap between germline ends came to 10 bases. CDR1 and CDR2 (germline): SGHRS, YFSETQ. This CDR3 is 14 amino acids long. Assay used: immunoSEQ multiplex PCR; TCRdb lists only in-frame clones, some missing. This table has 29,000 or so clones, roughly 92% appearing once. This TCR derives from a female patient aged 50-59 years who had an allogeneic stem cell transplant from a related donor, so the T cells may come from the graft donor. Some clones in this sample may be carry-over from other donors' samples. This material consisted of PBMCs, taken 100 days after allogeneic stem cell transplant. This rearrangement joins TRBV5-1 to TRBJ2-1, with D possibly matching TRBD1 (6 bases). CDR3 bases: TGCGCCAGCACCGGGACAAACTCCTACAATGAGCAGTTCTTC. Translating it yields CASTGTNSYNEQFF.